Listed here is a single TCR beta chain. This record comes from a study of beta chain features in type 1 diabetes. Of the isolated RNA, all was reverse transcribed, and so the sequenced material was expressed TCRB transcripts. Method: immunoSEQ multiplex PCR; TCRdb's copy keeps in-frame clones and lacks some. The sample lists fewer than 250,000 clones; 55% to 70% were seen once. The CDR3 has 16 amino acids. V lost 1 base, J lost 0 bases, and 9 bases lay in between. Looked up from germline, CDR1 is LNHNV and CDR2 is YYDKDF (reference sequence). The source of this sequence is a man aged 25-45 years in good health. This sequence joins TRBV15 and TRBJ2-2; tentatively, D is TRBD1 or TRBD2 (6 bases each). Sequencing was performed on naive CD4+ T cells from blood. The CDR3: CATSRGGAANTGELFF. As DNA, the CDR3 is TGTGCCACCAGCAGAGGGGGGGCTGCGAACACCGGGGAGCTGTTTTTT. Full variable domain (rest looked up from reference TRBV15 and TRBJ2-2): DAMVIQNPRYQVTQFGKPVTLSCSQTLNHNVMYWYQQKSSQAPKLLFHYYDKDFNNEADTPDNFQSRRPNTSFCFLDIRSPGLGDTAMYLCATSRGGAANTGELFFGEGSRLTVL.